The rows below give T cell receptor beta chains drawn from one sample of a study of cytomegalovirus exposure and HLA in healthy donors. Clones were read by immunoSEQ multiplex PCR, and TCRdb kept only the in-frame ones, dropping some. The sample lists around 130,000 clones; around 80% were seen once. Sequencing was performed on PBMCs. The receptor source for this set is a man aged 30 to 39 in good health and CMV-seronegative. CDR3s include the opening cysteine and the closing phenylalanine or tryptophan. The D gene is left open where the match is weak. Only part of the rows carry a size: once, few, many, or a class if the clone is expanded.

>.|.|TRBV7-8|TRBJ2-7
TGTGCCAGCAGGAACAGGCAGGCTTACGAGCAGTACTTC
CASRNRQAYEQYF
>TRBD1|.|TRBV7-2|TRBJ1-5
TGTGCCAGCAGCTTAGAGGGGGCGGGCAATCAGCCCCAGCATTTT
CASSLEGAGNQPQHF
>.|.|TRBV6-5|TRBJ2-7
TGTGCCAGCAGTCCCCCGACAGCCTCCTACGAGCAGTACTTC
CASSPPTASYEQYF
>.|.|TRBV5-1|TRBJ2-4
TGCGCCAGCAGCTTGGCGGGCCGGAGCGGAAACAGTCAGTACTTC
CASSLAGRSGNSQYF
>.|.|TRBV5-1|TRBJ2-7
TGCGCCAGCAGCTTGGGCAGGTCTACCTACGAGCAGTACTTC
CASSLGRSTYEQYF
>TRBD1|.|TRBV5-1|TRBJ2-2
TGCGCCAGCACTATTAACAGGGGGCGGACCGGGGAGCTGTTTTTT
CASTINRGRTGELFF
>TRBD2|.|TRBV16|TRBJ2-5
TGTGCCAGCAGCCAATTCGGACTAGATCAAGAGACCCAGTACTTC
CASSQFGLDQETQYF
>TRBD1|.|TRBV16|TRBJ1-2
TGTGCCAGCAGCCAATCCGACAGGGGAACTTCTAACTATGGCTACACCTTC
CASSQSDRGTSNYGYTF
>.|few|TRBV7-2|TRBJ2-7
TGTGCCAGCAGCTTAGCGGGGGGGCCCCACGAGCAGTACTTC
CASSLAGGPHEQYF
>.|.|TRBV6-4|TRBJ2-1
TGTGCCAGCAGTGTAAGGGGGGGTGCTTACAATGAGCAGTTCTTC
CASSVRGGAYNEQFF
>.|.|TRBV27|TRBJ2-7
TGTGCCAGCAGCCCACAGGGAGGGTACGAGCAGTACTTC
CASSPQGGYEQYF
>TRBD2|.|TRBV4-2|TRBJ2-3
TGTGCCAGCAGCCAAGATCCTAGCGGGGGCCTGGCTAGCACAGATACGCAGTATTTT
CASSQDPSGGLASTDTQYF
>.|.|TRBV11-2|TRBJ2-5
TGTGCCAGCAGCTTAGCACCGGACAGTTACCAAGAGACCCAGTACTTC
CASSLAPDSYQETQYF
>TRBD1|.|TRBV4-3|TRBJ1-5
TGCGCCAGCAGCCAAGATGTAGTCAGGGGGGATAAGGGCAATCAGCCCCAGCATTTT
CASSQDVVRGDKGNQPQHF
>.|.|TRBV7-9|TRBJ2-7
TGTGCCAGCAGACTGGGCGGGTCCGAGCAGTACTTC
CASRLGGSEQYF
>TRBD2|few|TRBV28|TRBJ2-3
TGTGCCAGCAGCGACCTACTCACCGGGGGGGCCGGGGGGGCCACAGATACGCAGTATTTT
CASSDLLTGGAGGATDTQYF
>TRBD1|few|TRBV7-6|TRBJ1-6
TGTGCCAGCAGCTTAGGGACAGGGGGTTCGGACTCACCCCTCCACTTT
CASSLGTGGSDSPLHF
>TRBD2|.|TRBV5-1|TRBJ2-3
TGCGCCAGCAGCTGGAGGACTAGCGGGGCGACAGATACGCAGTATTTT
CASSWRTSGATDTQYF
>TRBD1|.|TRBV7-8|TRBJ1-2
TGTGCCTCCAGGGGAGGACAGGGGAATGGCTACACCTTC
CASRGGQGNGYTF
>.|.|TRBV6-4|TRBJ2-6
TGTGCCAGCAGTGAAGGACAGTCTGGGGCCAACGGCCTGACTTTC
CASSEGQSGANGLTF
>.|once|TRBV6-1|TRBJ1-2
TGTGCCAGCAGGACAGGTACTAACTATGGCTACACCTTC
CASRTGTNYGYTF
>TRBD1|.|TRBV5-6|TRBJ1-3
TGTGCCAGCAGCTTGGTAGGACAGGGGACTGGAAACACCATATATTTT
CASSLVGQGTGNTIYF
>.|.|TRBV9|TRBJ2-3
TGTGCCAGCAGCCAGATTAGCGGAGCCGCTTACACAGATACGCAGTATTTT
CASSQISGAAYTDTQYF
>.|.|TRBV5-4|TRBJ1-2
TGTGCCAGCAGCCAACAGGGTGGCTATGGCTACACCTTC
CASSQQGGYGYTF
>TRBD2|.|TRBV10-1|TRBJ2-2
TGCGCCAGCAGTGAGTGGGGGACTACGAACACCGGGGAGCTGTTTTTT
CASSEWGTTNTGELFF
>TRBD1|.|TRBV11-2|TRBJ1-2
TGTGCCAGCAGCCGGATAAGGGGGCGAATTCGTGGCTACACCTTC
CASSRIRGRIRGYTF
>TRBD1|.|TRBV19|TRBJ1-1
TGTGCCAGTAGGCCCCGGGACAGGGGGTTGAGTACTGAAGCTTTCTTT
CASRPRDRGLSTEAFF
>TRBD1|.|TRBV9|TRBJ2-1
TGTGCCAGCAGCGTAAACTCACCGGGACAGGGGCGTAATGAGCAGTTCTTC
CASSVNSPGQGRNEQFF
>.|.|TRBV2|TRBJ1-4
TGTGCCAGCAGTGAAAGCGGGACAACTAATGAAAAACTGTTTTTT
CASSESGTTNEKLFF
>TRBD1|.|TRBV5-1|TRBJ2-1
TGCGCCAGCAGCTTTACAGGGGGCTCCTACAATGAGCAGTTCTTC
CASSFTGGSYNEQFF
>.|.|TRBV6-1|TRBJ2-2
TGTGCCAGCAGTGATTTGAGCACCGGGGAGCTGTTTTTT
CASSDLSTGELFF
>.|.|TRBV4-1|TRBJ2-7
TGCGCCAGCAGCCAAGAGGCCGGGCGGGGGCGAAGGGGCGAGCAGTACTTC
CASSQEAGRGRRGEQYF
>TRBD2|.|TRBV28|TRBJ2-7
TGTGCCAGCAGCCGCAGCGGGGAGAGCTCCTACGAGCAGTACTTC
CASSRSGESSYEQYF
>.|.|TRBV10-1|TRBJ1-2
TGCGCCAGCAGTGATGGAGGGGTCGACTATGGCTACACCTTC
CASSDGGVDYGYTF
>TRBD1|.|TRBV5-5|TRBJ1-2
TGTGCCAGCAGCGACCGGGACAGATATGGCTACACCTTC
CASSDRDRYGYTF
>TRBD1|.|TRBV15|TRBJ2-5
TGTGCCACCAGCAAAAACACAGGGGCGGTGGAGACCCAGTACTTC
CATSKNTGAVETQYF
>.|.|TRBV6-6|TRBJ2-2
TGTGCCAGCAGTTACTCCGGGCTAGCGAACGGGGAGCTGTTTTTT
CASSYSGLANGELFF
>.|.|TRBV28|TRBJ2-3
TGTGCCAGCAGTTTAGTTGTAGGGGATCTAGGACCAGATACGCAGTATTTT
CASSLVVGDLGPDTQYF
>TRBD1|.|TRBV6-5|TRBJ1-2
TGTGCCAGCAGTTACTCCGGCAGGGGGAGCTATGGCTACACCTTC
CASSYSGRGSYGYTF
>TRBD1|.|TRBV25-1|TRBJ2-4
TGTGCCAGCAGTGAATCTAGGGACAGGGGCCTAGCCAAAAACATTCAGTACTTC
CASSESRDRGLAKNIQYF
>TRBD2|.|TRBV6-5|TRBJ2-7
TGTGCCAGCAGCCAAGCGGGGGGGACTTACGAGCAGTACTTC
CASSQAGGTYEQYF
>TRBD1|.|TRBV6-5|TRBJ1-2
TGTGCCAGCAGTTACCGTGTTCAGGGGGCTTACTATGGCTACACCTTC
CASSYRVQGAYYGYTF
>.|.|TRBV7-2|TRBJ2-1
TGTGCCAGCAGCTCCGTAGGCGGGGCGTCCCATGAGCAGTTCTTC
CASSSVGGASHEQFF
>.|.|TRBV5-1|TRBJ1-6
TGCGCCAGCAGCCTCAGCGGTGGGACACCGGGCGGGTCACCCCTCCACTTT
CASSLSGGTPGGSPLHF
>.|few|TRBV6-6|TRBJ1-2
TGTGCCAGCAGTCCAACCACAAATGGCTACACCTTC
CASSPTTNGYTF
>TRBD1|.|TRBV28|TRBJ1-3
TGTGCCAGCAGTTTATCCGGGACAGGGGGCAGAAACACCATATATTTT
CASSLSGTGGRNTIYF
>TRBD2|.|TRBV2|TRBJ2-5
TGTGCCAGCAGTGAAAGTTTGGGGCTAGCGGGGGGGGACACCCAGTACTTC
CASSESLGLAGGDTQYF
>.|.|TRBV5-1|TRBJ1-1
TGCGCCAGCAGCCTACAGGGAAACATGAACACTGAAGCTTTCTTT
CASSLQGNMNTEAFF
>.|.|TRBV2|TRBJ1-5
TGTGCCAGCAGGTGGGGGGGGCACAGCCAAAATCAGCCCCAGCATTTT
CASRWGGHSQNQPQHF
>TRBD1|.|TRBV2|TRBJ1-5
TGTGCCAGTTTCCGGGACAGGGGTAGCAATCAGCCCCAGCATTTT
CASFRDRGSNQPQHF
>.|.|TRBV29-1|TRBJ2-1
TGCAGCGTCCTCGGGTGGGAGAGTGAGCAGTTCTTC
CSVLGWESEQFF
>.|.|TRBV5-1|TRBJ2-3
TGCGCCGGCTCTACGGACTTCCGCACAGATACGCAGTATTTT
CAGSTDFRTDTQYF
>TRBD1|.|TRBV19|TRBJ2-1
TGTGCCAGTAGTATAGGACAGGGAACCTACAATGAGCAGTTCTTC
CASSIGQGTYNEQFF
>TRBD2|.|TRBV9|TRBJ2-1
TGTGCCAGCAGCGTAGGTCCCGGGGGGGGCTATGAGCAGTTCTTC
CASSVGPGGGYEQFF